The rows below give T cell receptor beta chains drawn from one sample of a study of blood T cell repertoires in COVID-19. Assay: immunoSEQ multiplex PCR; the TCRdb copy retains only in-frame clones and omits some. The sample includes 150,000 to 200,000 clones, around 73% seen only once; the top ten take 15% to 20%. The sample consisted of PBMCs or T cells enriched from blood (not recorded which). These receptors were collected from a woman in her forties or fifties who had recovered from COVID-19. CDR3s include the opening cysteine and the closing phenylalanine or tryptophan. The order of the fields is CDR3 protein, CDR3 DNA, D gene, J gene, clone size, V gene, CDR3 length. D genes are given only for firm matches. The size entry is marked missing in some rows and otherwise reads once, few, many or a size class.

CASRSGEPNTGELFF	TGTGCCAGCAGGTCAGGGGAACCGAACACCGGGGAGCTGTTTTTT	NA	TRBJ2-2	NA	TRBV27	15
CASSQGLLGPYYEQYF	TGCGCCAGCAGCCAAGGCTTATTGGGGCCGTACTACGAGCAGTACTTC	NA	TRBJ2-7	NA	TRBV4-3	16
CASSYSIQGNQPQHF	TGTGCCAGCAGTTACTCGATCCAGGGCAATCAGCCCCAGCATTTT	NA	TRBJ1-5	NA	TRBV6-6	15
CASSKTSGGSYEQYF	TGTGCCAGCAGTAAGACTAGCGGGGGGTCCTACGAGCAGTACTTC	TRBD2	TRBJ2-7	NA	TRBV7-9	15
CASSLPGQGNSPLHF	TGTGCCAGCAGTTTGCCCGGGCAGGGGAATTCACCCCTCCACTTT	NA	TRBJ1-6	NA	TRBV28	15
CASSQAGQGWSGNTIYF	TGTGCCAGCAGCCAAGCTGGACAGGGGTGGTCTGGAAACACCATATATTTT	TRBD1	TRBJ1-3	few	TRBV3-1/TRBV3-2	17
CAWSTGVSNEQFF	TGTGCCTGGAGTACAGGGGTGAGCAATGAGCAGTTCTTC	TRBD1	TRBJ2-1	few	TRBV30	13
CASTVSLVLSGNTIYF	TGTGCCAGCACCGTAAGCCTGGTGCTCTCTGGAAACACCATATATTTT	NA	TRBJ1-3	NA	TRBV28	16
CASRTPTLGPNEKLFF	TGTGCCAGCCGGACTCCGACTCTGGGCCCCAACGAAAAACTGTTTTTT	NA	TRBJ1-4	NA	TRBV28	16
CASSLAGHSGANVLTF	TGTGCCAGCAGCTTGGCCGGACACTCTGGGGCCAACGTCCTGACTTTC	NA	TRBJ2-6	NA	TRBV5-8	16
CASSFSYRGTNEKLFF	TGTGCCAGCAGCTTTTCCTACAGGGGGACTAATGAAAAACTGTTTTTT	TRBD1	TRBJ1-4	NA	TRBV7-9	16
CASRQGGNQPQHF	TGTGCCAGCAGGCAGGGAGGGAATCAGCCCCAGCATTTT	NA	TRBJ1-5	NA	TRBV27	13
CASSLTVRSEAFF	TGTGCCAGCAGTTTAACGGTTCGGAGTGAAGCTTTCTTT	NA	TRBJ1-1	NA	TRBV28	13
CASSQSRGPYNEQFF	TGTGCCAGCTCACAGTCGCGAGGGCCCTACAATGAGCAGTTCTTC	NA	TRBJ2-1	NA	TRBV18	15
CASSPFVQGEAFF	TGCGCCAGCAGCCCCTTTGTACAGGGAGAAGCTTTCTTT	NA	TRBJ1-1	NA	TRBV5-1	13
CASSRRGFNEKLFF	TGTGCCAGCAGTCGCAGAGGCTTTAATGAAAAACTGTTTTTT	NA	TRBJ1-4	NA	TRBV28	14
CASSRAANEKLFF	TGTGCCAGCAGCCGCGCGGCTAACGAAAAACTGTTTTTT	NA	TRBJ1-4	NA	TRBV14	13
CSASDLAGGSYEQYF	TGCAGTGCTAGTGATCTGGCGGGAGGGTCCTACGAGCAGTACTTC	TRBD2	TRBJ2-7	NA	TRBV20-1	15
CASMSSGQGVAEAFF	TGTGCCAGTATGTCTTCGGGACAGGGGGTCGCTGAAGCTTTCTTT	TRBD1	TRBJ1-1	NA	TRBV19	15
CASSPGGIGYGYTF	TGTGCCAGCAGCCCCGGGGGGATAGGATATGGCTACACCTTC	NA	TRBJ1-2	NA	TRBV28	14
CASSIGGGGGVETQYF	TGTGCCAGTAGTATAGGGGGCGGCGGAGGGGTAGAGACCCAGTACTTC	NA	TRBJ2-5	NA	TRBV19	16
CASSPNRQYNEQFF	TGTGCCAGCTCACCCAATCGACAGTACAATGAGCAGTTCTTC	NA	TRBJ2-1	many	TRBV18	14
CASINRDGTEAFF	TGTGCCAGCATAAACAGGGATGGAACTGAAGCTTTCTTT	NA	TRBJ1-1	NA	TRBV6-5	13
CASSSTRTSGIGGQFF	TGTGCCAGCAGTTCGACCCGGACTAGCGGGATAGGCGGGCAGTTCTTC	TRBD2	TRBJ2-1	NA	TRBV6-2/TRBV6-3	16
CASILRDTTNEKLFF	TGTGCCAGTATCCTCAGGGATACAACTAATGAAAAACTGTTTTTT	NA	TRBJ1-4	NA	TRBV19	15